The table lists the clone carrying this T cell receptor beta chain with many counts. What it recognizes is unknown. A much more abundant neighbour one base away suggests this may be a read error. A second PCR, run for roughly 7 to 11 cycles, used a sample-barcoded 5' primer plus a J-beta primer mix. TCRdb called the 5' RACE reads again in MiXCR, with one record for every CDR3 protein. The data hold some 890,000 distinct CDR3 sequences, with about 29% observed a single time. The sample is drawn from a study of blood T cells in healthy people across ages. Overall study: About one barcoded TCR beta cDNA was captured per two T cells.

Study-wide points: No one knew whether donors had CMV, which possibly confounded expanded clonotype changes. It was not possible, with unsorted PBMCs, to conclusively compare naive and antigen-experienced cells.

CDR3 size: 12 residues. V lost 6 bases and J lost 8; bases outside the gene matches: 5. CDR1 and CDR2 (germline): DFQATT, SNEGSKA (reference sequence). The same sample was also studied in work on T cells of mothers and their children.

The source is a woman in her thirties or forties in good health. The sample taken for sequencing was blood. The chain employs TRBV20-1 and TRBJ1-2; 11 bases fit TRBD1. This CDR3 reads CSAGTGGAGYTF. DNA for the CDR3: TGCAGTGCCGGGACAGGGGGTGCCGGCTACACCTTC.